This TCR beta chain was identified during a study of blood T cell repertoires in COVID-19. Study-level information: From the United States, Italy and Spain came samples of acute and convalescent COVID-19. The analysed material was cDNA or gDNA that came from T cells, B-cell-depleted T cells, or PBMCs.

TCRdb's copy holds only in-frame clones and misses some; the assay was immunoSEQ multiplex PCR. Among around 53,000 clones listed, 75% to 80% were seen once. Germline values: CDR1 KGHDR, CDR2 SFDVKD. The CDR3 loop spans 14 amino acids. Unmatched junction bases numbered 4, after V lost 5 bases and J lost 5 bases. This sequence originates from a man between 65 and 85 years old with active or convalescent COVID-19. The material sequenced was peripheral blood. V is TRBV24-1 and J is TRBJ2-2; 7 bases line up with TRBD1. The CDR3: CATSGQGRTGELFF. The CDR3 DNA reads TGTGCCACCAGTGGACAGGGTAGGACCGGGGAGCTGTTTTTT.